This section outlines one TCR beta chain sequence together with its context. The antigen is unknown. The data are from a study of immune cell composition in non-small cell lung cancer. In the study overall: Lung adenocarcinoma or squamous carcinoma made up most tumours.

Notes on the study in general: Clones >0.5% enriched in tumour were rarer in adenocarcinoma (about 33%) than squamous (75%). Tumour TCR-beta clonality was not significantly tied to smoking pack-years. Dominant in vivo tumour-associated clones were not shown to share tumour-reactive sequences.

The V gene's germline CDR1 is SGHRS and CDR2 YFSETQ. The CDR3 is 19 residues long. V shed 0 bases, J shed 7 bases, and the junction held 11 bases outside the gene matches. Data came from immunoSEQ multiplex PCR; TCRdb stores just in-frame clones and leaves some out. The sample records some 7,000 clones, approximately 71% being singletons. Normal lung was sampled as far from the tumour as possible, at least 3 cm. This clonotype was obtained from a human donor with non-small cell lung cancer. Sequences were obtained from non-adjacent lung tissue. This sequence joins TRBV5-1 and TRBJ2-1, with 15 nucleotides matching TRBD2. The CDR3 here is CASSLAGLAGGVNVNEQFF. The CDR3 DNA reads TGCGCCAGCAGCTTGGCGGGACTAGCGGGAGGCGTAAATGTAAATGAGCAGTTCTTC.